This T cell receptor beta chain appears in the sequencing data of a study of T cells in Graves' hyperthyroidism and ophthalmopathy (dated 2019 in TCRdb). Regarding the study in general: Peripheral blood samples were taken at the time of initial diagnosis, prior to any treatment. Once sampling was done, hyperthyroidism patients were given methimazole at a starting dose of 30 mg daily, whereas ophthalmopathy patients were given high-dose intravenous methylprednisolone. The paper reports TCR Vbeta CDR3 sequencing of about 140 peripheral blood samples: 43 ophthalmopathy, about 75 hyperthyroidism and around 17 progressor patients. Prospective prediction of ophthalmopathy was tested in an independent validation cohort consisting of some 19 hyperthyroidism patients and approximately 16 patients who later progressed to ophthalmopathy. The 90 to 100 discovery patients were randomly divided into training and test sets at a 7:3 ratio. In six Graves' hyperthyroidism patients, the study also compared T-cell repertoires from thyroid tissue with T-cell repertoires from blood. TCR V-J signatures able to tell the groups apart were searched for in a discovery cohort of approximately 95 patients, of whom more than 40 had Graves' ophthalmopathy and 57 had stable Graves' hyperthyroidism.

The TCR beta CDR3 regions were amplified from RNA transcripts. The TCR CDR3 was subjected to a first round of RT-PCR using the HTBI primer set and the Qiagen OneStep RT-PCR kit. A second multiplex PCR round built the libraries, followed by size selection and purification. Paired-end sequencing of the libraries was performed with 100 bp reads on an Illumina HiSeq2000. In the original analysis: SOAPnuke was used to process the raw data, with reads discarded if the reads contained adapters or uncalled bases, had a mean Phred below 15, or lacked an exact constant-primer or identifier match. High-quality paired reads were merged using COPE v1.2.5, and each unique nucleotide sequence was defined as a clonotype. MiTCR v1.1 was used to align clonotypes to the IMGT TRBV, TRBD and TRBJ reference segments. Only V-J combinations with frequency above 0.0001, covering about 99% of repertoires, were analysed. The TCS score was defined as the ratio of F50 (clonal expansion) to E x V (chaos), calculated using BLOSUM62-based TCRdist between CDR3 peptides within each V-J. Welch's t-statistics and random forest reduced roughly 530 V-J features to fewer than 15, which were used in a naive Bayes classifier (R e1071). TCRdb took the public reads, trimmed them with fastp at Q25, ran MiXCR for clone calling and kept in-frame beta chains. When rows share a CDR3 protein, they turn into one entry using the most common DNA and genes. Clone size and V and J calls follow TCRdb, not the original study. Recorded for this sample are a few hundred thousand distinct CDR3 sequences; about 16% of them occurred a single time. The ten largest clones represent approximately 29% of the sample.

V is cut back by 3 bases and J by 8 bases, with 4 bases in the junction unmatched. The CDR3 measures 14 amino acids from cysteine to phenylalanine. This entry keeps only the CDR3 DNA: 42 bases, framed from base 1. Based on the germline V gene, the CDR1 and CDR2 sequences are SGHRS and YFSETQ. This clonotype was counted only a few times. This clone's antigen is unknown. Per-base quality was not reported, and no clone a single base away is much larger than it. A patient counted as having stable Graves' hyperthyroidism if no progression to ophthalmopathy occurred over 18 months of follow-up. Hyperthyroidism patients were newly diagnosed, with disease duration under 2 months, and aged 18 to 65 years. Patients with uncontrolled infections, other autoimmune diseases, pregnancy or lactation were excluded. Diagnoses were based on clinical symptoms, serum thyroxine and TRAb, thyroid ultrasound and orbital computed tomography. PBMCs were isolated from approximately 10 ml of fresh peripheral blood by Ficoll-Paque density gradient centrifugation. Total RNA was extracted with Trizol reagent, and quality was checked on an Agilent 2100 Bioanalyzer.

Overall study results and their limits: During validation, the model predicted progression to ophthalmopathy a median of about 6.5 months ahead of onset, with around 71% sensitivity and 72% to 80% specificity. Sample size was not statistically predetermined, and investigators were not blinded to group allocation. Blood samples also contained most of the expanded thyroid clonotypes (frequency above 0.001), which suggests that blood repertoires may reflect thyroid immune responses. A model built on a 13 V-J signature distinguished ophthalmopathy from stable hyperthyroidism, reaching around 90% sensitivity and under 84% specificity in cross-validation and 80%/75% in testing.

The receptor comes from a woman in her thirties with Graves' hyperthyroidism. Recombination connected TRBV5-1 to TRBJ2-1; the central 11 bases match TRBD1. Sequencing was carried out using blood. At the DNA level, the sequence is TGCGCCAGCAGCTATGGACAGGGGGCATATGAGCAGTTCTTC. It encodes CASSYGQGAYEQFF.